Below are 28 T cell receptor beta chains sequenced from a single sample in a study of vaccination and CD4 T cells after COVID-19. The antigens these receptors bind are not known. As to treatment: approximately nine-day PBMC culture with coronavirus spike peptide pools or control peptides (ViraFEST assay). Researchers used the Oncomine TCR Beta short-read assay to sequence DNA from cultured CD4+ T cells. TCRdb re-derived calls from the PCR reads in MiXCR, one entry per CDR3 protein. The table shows some 14,000 distinct CDR3 sequences, with 20% to 25% occurring only once. Sequenced material: cultured CD4+ T cells from blood. Receptor source: a human donor with COVID-19.

The V gene is TRBV7-6, the J gene TRBJ2-3; the D call may be TRBD1 or TRBD2 (5 bases each). The length of the CDR3 is 14 residues. Germline V gene sequence: CDR1 SGHVS, CDR2 FNYEAQ. Trimming cost V 5 bases and J 0 bases, with 9 bases left between them. The CDR3 is CASSPGRSTDTQYF. DNA for the CDR3: TGTGCCAGCAGCCCGGGACGAAGCACAGATACGCAGTATTTT.

This clonotype counts as medium-sized. The genes are TRBV6-5 and TRBJ1-2, with 7 nucleotides matching TRBD1. The trim removed 2 bases at V and 6 bases at J, leaving 15 bases unmatched. The CDR3 has 17 residues. Germline lookup yields CDR1 MNHEY and CDR2 SVGAGI. In nucleotides, the CDR3 is TGTGCCAGCAGTTACGGGCAACAGGGGAATCGGGCCAATGGCTACACCTTC. It translates to CASSYGQQGNRANGYTF.

This clonotype was picked up a small number of times. V and J are TRBV29-1 and TRBJ1-5; 7 nucleotides line up with TRBD1. CDR1 is SQVTM, CDR2 ANQGSEA, per germline. This CDR3 region has 14 residues. Unmatched junction bases numbered 6, after V lost 0 bases and J lost 7 bases. CDR3 region: CSVEDPTGKQPQHF. As DNA, the CDR3 is TGCAGCGTTGAAGATCCGACAGGGAAACAGCCCCAGCATTTT.

This sequence joins TRBV5-1 and TRBJ2-7; TRBD1 is a possible D gene (6 bases). The ends were cut back, 6 bases at V and 2 bases at J, with 15 bases in the middle. Germline-derived CDR1 and CDR2 are SGHRS and YFSETQ. The CDR3 consists of 14 residues. The CDR3 region has the DNA TGCGCCAGCAAAGGTGAGGCAGGGGCCTACGAGCAGTACTTC. Translated, it gives CASKGEAGAYEQYF.

This clonotype rates as medium-sized. The chain couples TRBV11-2 to TRBJ2-5, with D tentatively TRBD2 (6 bases). The V gene's germline CDR1 is SGHAT and CDR2 FQNNGV. This CDR3 spans 14 amino acids. V was clipped by 7 bases and J by 5 bases, with 17 bases between them. CDR3 nucleotide sequence: TGTGCCAGCACCGGGACTTCCACGGGGGAGACCCAGTACTTC. It yields the protein CASTGTSTGETQYF.

DNA of the CDR3: TGTGCCAGCAGCCAGAGACTGGCCACCCATCAGCCCCAGCATTTT. It specifies CASSQRLATHQPQHF. The rearrangement joins TRBV4-2 to TRBJ1-5; D gene unclear. Trimming stripped 3 bases from V and 5 bases from J, with 14 bases between. The germline V gene encodes CDR1 LGHNA and CDR2 YNFKEQ. CDR3 length: 15 residues.

This clonotype has only a few counts. The J gene is TRBJ2-5, the V gene TRBV7-2; possible D gene TRBD1, 5 bases. CDR3 length: 14 amino acids. V was trimmed by 4 bases and J by 0 bases, leaving 9 bases between them. The germline V gene encodes CDR1 SGHTA and CDR2 FQGNSA. CDR3 amino acids: CASSSTGYQETQYF. The CDR3 region has the DNA TGTGCCAGCAGCTCCACAGGATACCAAGAGACCCAGTACTTC.

By sample share, this clonotype is medium-sized (0.01 to 0.1%). V usage is TRBV27 and J usage is TRBJ2-3, with 7 bases fitting TRBD2. Germline lookup yields CDR1 MNHEY and CDR2 SMNVEV (reference sequence). The CDR3 is 18 amino acids. The V segment lost 5 bases and the J segment 1 base; nucleotides outside the gene matches: 15. In nucleotides, the CDR3 is TGTGCCAGCAGTGTCGTTTTGTCGAGCGGGGCCCGCACAGATACGCAGTATTTT. Protein: CASSVVLSSGARTDTQYF.

The chain is built from TRBV18 and TRBJ2-1, with D maybe TRBD1 (5 bases). The CDR3 is 14 amino acids. Germline V gives CDR1 KGHSH, CDR2 LQKENI. V dropped 6 bases and J dropped 0 bases, with 9 bases sitting between them. The CDR3 sequence is CASSDSFSYNEQFF. For the CDR3, the DNA is TGTGCCAGCTCCGACAGCTTCTCCTACAATGAGCAGTTCTTC. The whole variable domain, filled in from reference TRBV18 and TRBJ2-1, reads NAGVMQNPRHLVRRRGQEARLRCSPMKGHSHVYWYRQLPEEGLKFMVYLQKENIIDESGMPKERFSAEFPKEGPSILRIQQVVRGDSAAYFCASSDSFSYNEQFFGPGTRLTVL.

The chain uses TRBV6-2 or TRBV6-3 and TRBJ1-1; 7 nucleotides agree with TRBD1. V was pared by 0 bases and J by 5 bases, with 18 bases of the junction left unmatched. The V gene's germline CDR1 is MNHEY and CDR2 SVGEGT. CDR3 size: 19 residues. In DNA form, the CDR3 reads TGTGCCAGCAGTTACTCCCTGCAGTGGGGAGGGGGCGCTCGGACTGAAGCTTTCTTT. It is translated as CASSYSLQWGGGARTEAFF.

This clonotype was seen more than once but under ten times. This sequence joins TRBV27 and TRBJ2-1, with TRBD1 identical over 9 bases. The DNA end lines up better with TRBJ2-7; the J call may be wrong. CDR3 size: 14 residues. The germline V gene has CDR1 MNHEY and CDR2 SMNVEV (reference sequence). CDR3 nucleotides: TGTGCCAGCAGTTTTTGGGACAGGGTCCACGAGCAGTACTTC. Encoded protein: CASSFWDRVHEQYF.

The rearrangement links TRBV2 to TRBJ2-7; 11 bases match TRBD2. This CDR3 comprises 17 residues. In germline, CDR1 is SNHLY, CDR2 FYNNEI. Unmatched junction bases numbered 11, after V lost 7 bases and J lost 0 bases. CDR3 nucleotides: TGTGCCAGCATGTGGCGGCTAGCGGGGGGAGGCTCCTACGAGCAGTACTTC. It specifies CASMWRLAGGGSYEQYF.

V is TRBV19 and J is TRBJ1-1; D is possibly TRBD1 (5 bases). This CDR3 region has 13 residues. With 3 bases removed from V and 3 bases from J, the gap between germline ends came to 8 bases. Germline V gene sequence: CDR1 LNHDA, CDR2 SQIVND (reference sequence). The CDR3 nucleotides read TGTGCCAGTAGTATCTGGGGCTACACTGAAGCTTTCTTT. Its protein product is CASSIWGYTEAFF.

By proportion, this clonotype is medium-sized. The chain joins TRBV24-1 to TRBJ1-5, with D possibly being TRBD1 (6 bases). CDR1 and CDR2 from the germline V gene are KGHDR and SFDVKD. The CDR3 length is 14 residues. Trimming took off 4 bases at V and 6 bases at J, with 12 bases between the two ends. CDR3 amino acids: CATSESGAGQPQHF. DNA of the CDR3: TGTGCCACCAGTGAGTCAGGGGCTGGTCAGCCCCAGCATTTT.

This chain connects TRBV20-1 to TRBJ2-7; no reliable D call. This CDR3 spans 12 amino acids. V gave up 3 bases and J gave up 6 bases, with 12 bases separating them. The germline V gene has CDR1 DFQATT and CDR2 SNEGSKA (reference sequence). CDR3: CSARLGFGEQYF. Written as DNA, the CDR3 is TGCAGTGCTAGGCTAGGGTTCGGCGAGCAGTACTTC.

By sample share, this clonotype is medium-sized (0.01 to 0.1%). The rearrangement links TRBV6-5 to TRBJ1-5; perhaps TRBD1 as D (6 bases). The V end was cut by 2 bases, the J end by 7 bases, with 9 bases between. CDR1 and CDR2 from the germline V gene are MNHEY and SVGAGI. The CDR3 is 13 residues long. The CDR3 DNA follows: TGTGCCAGCAGTTACGGGGGCGGGCAGCCCCAGCATTTT. Residues: CASSYGGGQPQHF.

The chain couples TRBV20-1 to TRBJ2-7, with TRBD2 matching 9 bases. The CDR3 has 14 residues. Germline V gene lookup returns CDR1 DFQATT and CDR2 SNEGSKA (reference sequence). The ends lost 3 bases at V and 3 bases at J; junction bases unmatched: 6. CDR3 nucleotides: TGCAGTGCTAGGTCGCCTAGCGGGAACTACGAGCAGTACTTC. Encoded protein: CSARSPSGNYEQYF.

The genes are TRBV18 and TRBJ2-3; D could derive from TRBD1 or TRBD2 (7 bases each). Germline CDR1 and CDR2: KGHSH and LQKENI. CDR3 length: 20 amino acids. With 3 bases removed from V and 0 bases from J, the gap between germline ends came to 25 bases. CDR3: CASSPIPNGRGGPSTDTQYF. As DNA, the CDR3 is TGTGCCAGCTCACCCATACCAAACGGCAGGGGGGGGCCCAGCACAGATACGCAGTATTTT.

In this sample, this clonotype is medium-sized. The chain combines TRBV6-1 with TRBJ2-3; no clear D. In germline, CDR1 is MNHNS, CDR2 SASEGT. Trimming took off 7 bases at V and 4 bases at J, with 9 bases between the two ends. This CDR3 has 12 amino acids. CDR3 bases: TGTGCCAGCAATGGGCCCCCAGATACGCAGTATTTT. This sequence encodes CASNGPPDTQYF.

J is TRBJ2-3 and V is TRBV12-3 or TRBV12-4; D not resolved. Trimming took 3 bases from V and 2 from J, leaving 0 bases between them. This CDR3 has 11 residues. The CDR3: CASSFTDTQYF. The CDR3 DNA follows: TGTGCCAGCAGTTTCACAGATACGCAGTATTTT.

J is TRBJ1-1 and V is TRBV25-1; 10 positions agree with TRBD1. This CDR3 is 16 amino acids long. Unmatched junction bases numbered 6, after V lost 4 bases and J lost 1 base. Germline CDR1 is MGHDK and CDR2 is SYGVNS. The DNA of the CDR3 is TGTGCCAGCAGTGCCATGGGGACAGGGGCGAACACTGAAGCTTTCTTT. Protein: CASSAMGTGANTEAFF.

The chain uses TRBV7-9 and TRBJ2-1; 16 bases match TRBD2. V dropped 6 bases and J dropped 1; count of bases not matched to a gene: 6. This CDR3 comprises 18 residues. From germline, CDR1 is SEHNR and CDR2 FQNEAQ (reference sequence). CDR3 sequence (DNA): TGTGCCAGCAGTGCGGGACTAGCGGGGGGGCTTTCCTACAATGAGCAGTTCTTC. It is translated as CASSAGLAGGLSYNEQFF. The full variable domain, its missing parts supplied by reference TRBV7-9 and TRBJ2-1, is DTGVSQNPRHKITKRGQNVTFRCDPISEHNRLYWYRQTLGQGPEFLTYFQNEAQLEKSRLLSDRFSAERPKGSFSTLEIQRTEQGDSAMYLCASSAGLAGGLSYNEQFFGPGTRLTVL.

This clonotype has just a few counts. The chain uses TRBV24-1 and TRBJ2-5; 11 bases map to TRBD2. This CDR3 has 17 amino acids. From germline, CDR1 is KGHDR and CDR2 SFDVKD. V was clipped by 3 bases and J by 5 bases; unmatched bases: 10. CDR3 DNA sequence: TGTGCCACCAGTGATGCGGCTAGCGGGGGGACTCAGGAGACCCAGTACTTC. Translation: CATSDAASGGTQETQYF.

This clonotype has just a few counts. The gene calls are TRBV5-1 and TRBJ2-3, with 8 nucleotides matching TRBD2. The germline V gene encodes CDR1 SGHRS and CDR2 YFSETQ. V was clipped by 1 base and J by 4 bases; unmatched bases: 5. The CDR3 has 15 residues. The CDR3 sequence: CASSLLGGAPDTQYF. As DNA, the CDR3 is TGCGCCAGCAGCTTGCTCGGGGGGGCACCAGATACGCAGTATTTT.

The chain uses TRBV9 and TRBJ1-1; D remains unclear. V gave up 0 bases and J gave up 1 base, with 7 bases separating them. This CDR3 contains 14 residues. Per the germline V gene, CDR1 is SGDLS and CDR2 is YYNGEE. CDR3 DNA sequence: TGTGCCAGCAGCGTAGTATCACGGAACACTGAAGCTTTCTTT. It encodes CASSVVSRNTEAFF.

This clonotype was seen a handful of times. This chain connects TRBV19 to TRBJ1-2, with D perhaps TRBD1 (5 bases). In germline, CDR1 is LNHDA, CDR2 SQIVND (reference sequence). V was cut by 0 bases and J by 2 bases, with 10 bases left in between. There are 15 residues in the CDR3. This chain's CDR3 is CASSIDVSGNYGYTF. CDR3 sequence (DNA): TGTGCCAGTAGTATAGATGTATCAGGGAACTATGGCTACACCTTC.

The chain joins TRBV7-9 to TRBJ1-3; unclear D gene. Trimming took 4 bases from V and 5 from J, leaving 30 bases between them. Germline assignment: CDR1 SEHNR and CDR2 FQNEAQ (reference sequence). CDR3 length equals 20 residues. The CDR3 region is CASSSLFEGSNKSLRNTIYF. CDR3 bases: TGTGCCAGCAGCTCCCTCTTCGAAGGATCGAACAAATCCTTAAGAAACACCATATATTTT.

The rearrangement joins TRBV5-1 to TRBJ1-5, with 12 nucleotides matching TRBD1. After removal of 0 bases from V and 6 bases from J, the junction contained 1 base not matched to a gene. The CDR3 has 15 residues. Germline CDR1 is SGHRS and CDR2 is YFSETQ. The CDR3 region is CASSLEGQGAQPQHF. CDR3 coding DNA: TGCGCCAGCAGCTTGGAGGGACAGGGGGCTCAGCCCCAGCATTTT.